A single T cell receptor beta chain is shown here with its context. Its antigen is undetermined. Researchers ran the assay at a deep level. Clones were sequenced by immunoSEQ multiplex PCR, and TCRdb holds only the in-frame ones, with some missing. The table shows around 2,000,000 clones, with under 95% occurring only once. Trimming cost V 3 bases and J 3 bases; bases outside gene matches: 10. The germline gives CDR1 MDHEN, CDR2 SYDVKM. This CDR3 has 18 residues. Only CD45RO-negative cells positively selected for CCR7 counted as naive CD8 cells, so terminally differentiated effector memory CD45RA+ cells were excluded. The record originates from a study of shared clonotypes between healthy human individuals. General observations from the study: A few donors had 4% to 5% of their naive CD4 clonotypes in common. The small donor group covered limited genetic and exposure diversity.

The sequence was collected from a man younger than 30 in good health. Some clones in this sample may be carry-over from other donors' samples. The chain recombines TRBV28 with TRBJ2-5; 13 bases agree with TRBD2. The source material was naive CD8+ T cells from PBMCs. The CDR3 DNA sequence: TGTGCCAGCAGTTTTCCCGGACTAGCGGGGGACATTAAAGAGACCCAGTACTTC. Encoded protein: CASSFPGLAGDIKETQYF.